Included here is one T cell receptor beta chain sequence, with context. Its antigen is not identified. Together with a sample-barcoded 5' primer, a J-beta primer mix was included in a second PCR lasting about 6 to 12 cycles. TCRdb ran MiXCR on the 5' RACE reads and lists one entry per CDR3 protein. Seen here are 1.2 million to 1.5 million distinct CDR3 sequences, around 39% observed once, and the top ten hold 7.9%. Healthy individuals of Caucasian origin from Russia, aged roughly 6 to 100, served as donors. PBMCs numbering at least 6.5 million were isolated per sample. The length of the CDR3 is 15 residues. CDR1 MNHNY and CDR2 SVGAGI come from the germline V gene (reference sequence). Between the trimmed V and J ends, which lost 10 bases and 1 base, there was a span of 20 bases. The source of the sample is a study of blood T cells in healthy people across ages. The study's findings and limits: Donors of long life had a larger count of naive CD4+ cells and greater diversity than aged donors. Nothing was known about donor CMV status, and this possibly confounded expanded clonotype changes.

The source of this sequence is a woman under 30 in good health. Input material: blood. The chain has TRBV6-6 and TRBJ2-7; the D is unclear. The CDR3 coding sequence is TGTGCCACCCACCCTTGGCGAACCGGGTCCTACGAGCAGTACTTC. Protein sequence: CATHPWRTGSYEQYF.